The 16 T cell receptor beta chains below come from one sample, sequenced in a study of blood T cells in healthy people across ages. Primed by a sample-barcoded 5' primer and a J-beta primer mix, a second PCR proceeded for about 6 to 12 cycles. Each CDR3 protein is one row after TCRdb ran MiXCR on the 5' RACE reads. The sample has approximately 800,000 distinct CDR3 sequences, approximately 25% seen once. Separately, the same data were catalogued under a study of T cells of mothers and their children.

The specimen was blood. The receptors come from a boy younger than 18 in good health.

This rearrangement joins TRBV2 to TRBJ2-5, with 13 positions matching TRBD2. The J call is doubtful: the DNA matches TRBJ2-1 better. From germline, CDR1 is SNHLY and CDR2 FYNNEI. The CDR3 extends over 23 amino acids. CDR3: CASSPSRLTGLTSGGSWGHEQFF. In nucleotides, the CDR3 is TGTGCCAGCAGTCCGTCGAGACTAACAGGGTTGACTAGCGGGGGGTCCTGGGGCCATGAGCAGTTCTTC.

The rearrangement uses TRBV15 and TRBJ2-2; TRBD1 might be the D (5 bases). V gave up 0 bases and J gave up 2 bases, with 10 bases separating them. CDR3 size: 16 residues. CDR1 and CDR2 from the germline V gene are LNHNV and YYDKDF (reference sequence). The CDR3 nucleotides are TGTGCCACCAGCAGAGATGGGGCAACCAACACCGGGGAGCTGTTTTTT. It is translated as CATSRDGATNTGELFF.

In nucleotides, the CDR3 is TGTGCCAGCAGCCCGACCAGCTCTGGAAACACCATATATTTT. Amino acids: CASSPTSSGNTIYF. The rearrangement links TRBV7-9 to TRBJ1-3, with D unresolved. The germline V gene encodes CDR1 SEHNR and CDR2 FQNEAQ (reference sequence). CDR3 length: 14 amino acids. Trimming shortened V by 5 bases and J by 0 bases, and 8 bases separated the two germline ends.

A few counts support this clonotype. This chain links TRBV12-3 or TRBV12-4 with TRBJ1-3; possibly TRBD1 for D (6 bases). Trimming shortened V by 9 bases and J by 0 bases, and 15 bases separated the two germline ends. There are 15 residues in the CDR3. The CDR3 loop reads CASSDRSVSGNTIYF. CDR3 coding DNA: TGTGCCAGTTCGGACAGATCAGTCTCTGGAAACACCATATATTTT.

This chain joins TRBV10-3 and TRBJ2-7; 7 bases agree with TRBD1. J was trimmed by 3 bases and V by 5 bases; bases with no gene match: 16. The V gene's germline CDR1 is ENHRY and CDR2 SYGVKD. This CDR3 region has 17 residues. CDR3 coding DNA: TGTGCCATCAGTCCTAGCCCAGGACAGGAGCGCAACTACGAGCAGTACTTC. This encodes CAISPSPGQERNYEQYF.

This clonotype was found a few times. The CDR3 nucleotides are TGTGCCACTACCATGGGTATGGGGAACACCGGGGAGCTGTTTTTT. Translation gives CATTMGMGNTGELFF. The chain carries TRBV15 and TRBJ2-2; D is undetermined. Per germline, CDR1 LNHNV and CDR2 YYDKDF (reference sequence). The V gene lost 9 bases and the J gene lost 1 base, with 15 bases spanning the gap. The length of the CDR3 is 15 residues.

The chain couples TRBV20-1 to TRBJ2-7, with 7 bases identical to TRBD2. Unmatched junction bases numbered 10, after V lost 2 bases and J lost 0 bases. CDR3 length: 16 residues. The germline V gene has CDR1 DFQATT and CDR2 SNEGSKA (reference sequence). This CDR3 is CSARLAPSGDSYEQYF. The DNA for the CDR3 is TGCAGTGCTAGATTAGCGCCCAGCGGGGACTCCTACGAGCAGTACTTC.

V usage is TRBV10-3 and J usage is TRBJ2-1; D tentatively fits TRBD1 or TRBD2 (5 bases each). The CDR3 is 15 residues long. The V gene lost 6 bases and the J gene lost 2 bases, with 14 bases spanning the gap. The germline gives CDR1 ENHRY, CDR2 SYGVKD. CDR3 protein: CAISVGDRTYNEQFF. CDR3 in DNA: TGTGCCATCAGCGTAGGGGACCGGACCTACAATGAGCAGTTCTTC.

This chain connects TRBV15 to TRBJ2-7; 7 bases align to TRBD2. The CDR3 loop spans 13 amino acids. V dropped 5 bases and J dropped 3; count of bases not matched to a gene: 4. The germline CDR1 and CDR2 sequences are LNHNV and YYDKDF (reference sequence). DNA for the CDR3: TGTGCCACCAGCGGACTAGACGGCTACGAGCAGTACTTC. Its translation is CATSGLDGYEQYF.

This clonotype was counted only a few times. This chain connects TRBV7-3 to TRBJ2-1, with 7 positions matching TRBD2. Per germline, CDR1 SGHTA and CDR2 FQGTGA. V lost 1 base and J lost 9; bases outside the gene matches: 6. The CDR3 consists of 14 residues. CDR3 amino acids: CASSLRRESPEQFF. The CDR3 DNA reads TGTGCCAGCAGCTTAAGGCGGGAGTCCCCTGAGCAGTTCTTC.

Here the CDR3 DNA reads TGTGCCAGCAGTGAAGTAACCGGCAGGGGATCCGAGGGGATCTCCTACAATGAGCAGTTCTTC. This gives the protein CASSEVTGRGSEGISYNEQFF. The rearrangement links TRBV25-1 to TRBJ2-1; possible D gene TRBD1, 6 bases. CDR1 and CDR2 from the germline V gene are MGHDK and SYGVNS. There are 21 residues in the CDR3. Trimming removed 2 bases at V and 0 bases at J, with 26 bases between.

The chain employs TRBV20-1 and TRBJ2-2, with a weak D call TRBD1 (5 bases). The CDR3 runs 17 residues. Between the trimmed V and J ends, which lost 2 bases and 4 bases, there was a span of 20 bases. The V gene's germline CDR1 is DFQATT and CDR2 SNEGSKA (reference sequence). The CDR3, as DNA: TGCAGTGCTAGATACGACGGTTGGACCCAGGGCACCGGGGAGCTGTTTTTT. It translates to CSARYDGWTQGTGELFF.

The rearrangement links TRBV7-9 to TRBJ2-2; perhaps TRBD2 as D (7 bases). The CDR3 is 17 residues long. Deletions cut 4 bases from V and 5 bases from J, with 20 bases between. Per germline, CDR1 SEHNR and CDR2 FQNEAQ (reference sequence). The CDR3 region is CASSSTEGGLMTGELFF. DNA of the CDR3: TGTGCCAGCAGCTCAACCGAGGGGGGGCTTATGACCGGGGAGCTGTTTTTT. The whole variable domain, filled in from reference TRBV7-9 and TRBJ2-2, reads DTGVSQNPRHKITKRGQNVTFRCDPISEHNRLYWYRQTLGQGPEFLTYFQNEAQLEKSRLLSDRFSAERPKGSFSTLEIQRTEQGDSAMYLCASSSTEGGLMTGELFFGEGSRLTVL.

The rearrangement links TRBV5-1 to TRBJ2-1; D is possibly TRBD1 (6 bases). Between the trimmed V and J ends, which lost 4 bases and 2 bases, there was a span of 10 bases. There are 14 residues in the CDR3. Germline V gene lookup returns CDR1 SGHRS and CDR2 YFSETQ. The CDR3 bases are TGCGCCAGCAGCGTGACAGGACCCTACAATGAGCAGTTCTTC. Protein sequence: CASSVTGPYNEQFF.

The chain employs TRBV3-1 and TRBJ2-5; TRBD2 aligns across 9 bases. This CDR3 has 17 residues. V lost 3 bases to trimming and J lost 0 bases; unmatched junction nucleotides: 8. Germline values: CDR1 LGHDT, CDR2 YNNKEL (reference sequence). The CDR3 region has the DNA TGTGCCAGCAGCCAGTTAGCGGGGGAACGGTACCAAGAGACCCAGTACTTC. It specifies CASSQLAGERYQETQYF.

The chain is built from TRBV7-8 and TRBJ2-1; D possibly matches TRBD1 or TRBD2 (5 bases each). The V gene lost 1 base and the J gene lost 9 bases, with 16 bases spanning the gap. The CDR3 consists of 15 residues. Germline V gene lookup returns CDR1 SGHVS and CDR2 FQNEAQ. The CDR3 reads CASSLGGLGAGEQFF. CDR3 in DNA: TGTGCCAGCAGCTTAGGAGGGCTCGGGGCGGGTGAGCAGTTCTTC.